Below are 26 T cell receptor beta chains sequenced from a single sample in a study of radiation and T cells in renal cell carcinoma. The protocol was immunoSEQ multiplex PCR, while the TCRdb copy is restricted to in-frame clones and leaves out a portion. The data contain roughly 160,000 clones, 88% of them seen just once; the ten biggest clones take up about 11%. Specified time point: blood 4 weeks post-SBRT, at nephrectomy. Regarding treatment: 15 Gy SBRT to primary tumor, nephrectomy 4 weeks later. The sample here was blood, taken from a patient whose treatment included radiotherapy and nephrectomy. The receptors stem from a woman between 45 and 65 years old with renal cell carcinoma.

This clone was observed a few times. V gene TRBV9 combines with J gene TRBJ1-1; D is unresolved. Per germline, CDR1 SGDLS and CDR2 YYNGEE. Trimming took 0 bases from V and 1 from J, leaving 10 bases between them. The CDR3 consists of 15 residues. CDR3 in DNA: TGTGCCAGCAGCGTAGGGGAGACACCGAACACTGAAGCTTTCTTT. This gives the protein CASSVGETPNTEAFF. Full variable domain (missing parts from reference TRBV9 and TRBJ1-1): DSGVTQTPKHLITATGQRVTLRCSPRSGDLSVYWYQQSLDQGLQFLIQYYNGEERAKGNILERFSAQQFPDLHSELNLSSLELGDSALYFCASSVGETPNTEAFFGQGTRLTVV.

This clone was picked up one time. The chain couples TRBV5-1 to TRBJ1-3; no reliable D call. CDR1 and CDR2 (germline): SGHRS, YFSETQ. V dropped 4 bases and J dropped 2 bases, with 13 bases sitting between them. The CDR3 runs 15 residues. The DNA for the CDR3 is TGCGCCAGCAGCCGGGCGGGAGAACCTGGAAACACCATATATTTT. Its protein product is CASSRAGEPGNTIYF.

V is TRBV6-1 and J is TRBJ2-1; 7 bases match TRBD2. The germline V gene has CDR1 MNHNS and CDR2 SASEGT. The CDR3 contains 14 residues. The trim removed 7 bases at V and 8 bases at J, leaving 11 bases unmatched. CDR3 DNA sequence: TGTGCCAGCACCCTGGCAGCGGGGTTACATGAGCAGTTCTTC. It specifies CASTLAAGLHEQFF.

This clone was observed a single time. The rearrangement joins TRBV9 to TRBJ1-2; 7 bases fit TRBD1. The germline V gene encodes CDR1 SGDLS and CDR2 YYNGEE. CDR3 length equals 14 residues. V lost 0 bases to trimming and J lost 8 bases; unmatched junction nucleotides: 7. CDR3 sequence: CASSVGNTGDGYTF. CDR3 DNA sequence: TGTGCCAGCAGCGTAGGAAATACAGGGGACGGCTACACCTTC.

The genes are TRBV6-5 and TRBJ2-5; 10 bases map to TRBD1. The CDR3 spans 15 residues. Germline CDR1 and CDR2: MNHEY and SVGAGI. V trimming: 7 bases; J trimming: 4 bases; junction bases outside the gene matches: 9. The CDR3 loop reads CASTYGRDRGETQYF. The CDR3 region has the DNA TGTGCCAGCACCTATGGTCGGGACAGGGGAGAGACCCAGTACTTC.

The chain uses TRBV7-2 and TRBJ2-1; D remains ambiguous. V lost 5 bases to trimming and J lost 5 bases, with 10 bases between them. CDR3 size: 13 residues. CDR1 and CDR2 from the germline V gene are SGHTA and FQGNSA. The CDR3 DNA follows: TGTGCCAGCAGCATCGGACCAAACAATGAGCAGTTCTTC. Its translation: CASSIGPNNEQFF.

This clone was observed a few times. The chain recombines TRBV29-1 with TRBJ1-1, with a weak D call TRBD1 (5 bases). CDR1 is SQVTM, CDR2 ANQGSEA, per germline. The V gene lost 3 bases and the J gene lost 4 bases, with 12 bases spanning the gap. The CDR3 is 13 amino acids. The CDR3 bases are TGCAGCGTTGATTTCAGGGCCGGCACTGAAGCTTTCTTT. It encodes CSVDFRAGTEAFF. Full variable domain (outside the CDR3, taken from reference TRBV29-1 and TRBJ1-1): SAVISQKPSRDICQRGTSLTIQCQVDSQVTMMFWYRQQPGQSLTLIATANQGSEATYESGFVIDKFPISRPNLTFSTLTVSNMSPEDSSIYLCSVDFRAGTEAFFGQGTRLTVV.

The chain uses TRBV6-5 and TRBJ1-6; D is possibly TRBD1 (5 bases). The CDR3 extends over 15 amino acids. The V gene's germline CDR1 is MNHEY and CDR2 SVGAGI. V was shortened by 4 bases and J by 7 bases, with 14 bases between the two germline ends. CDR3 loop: CASSFRGRTNSPLHF. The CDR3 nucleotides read TGTGCCAGCAGTTTCCGGGGACGGACGAATTCACCCCTCCACTTT.

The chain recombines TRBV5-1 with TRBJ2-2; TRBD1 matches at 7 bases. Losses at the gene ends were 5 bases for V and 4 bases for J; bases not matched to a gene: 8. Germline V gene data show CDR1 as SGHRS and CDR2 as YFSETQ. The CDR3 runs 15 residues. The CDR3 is CASRQTGTTTGELFF. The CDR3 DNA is TGCGCCAGCAGGCAGACAGGGACGACCACCGGGGAGCTGTTTTTT.

Here the CDR3 reads CASSRTGQGGNSPLHF. The CDR3 bases are TGCGCCAGCAGCCGGACGGGACAGGGGGGCAATTCACCCCTCCACTTT. The chain uses TRBV4-1 and TRBJ1-6, with 11 bases that match TRBD1. The V and J ends lost 4 bases and 7 bases, in that order; junction bases with no gene match: 6. This CDR3 has 16 amino acids. The germline gives CDR1 MGHRA, CDR2 YSYEKL.

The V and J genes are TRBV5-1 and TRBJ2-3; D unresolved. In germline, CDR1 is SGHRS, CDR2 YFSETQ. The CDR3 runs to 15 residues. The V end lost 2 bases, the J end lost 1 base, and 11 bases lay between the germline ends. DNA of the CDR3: TGCGCCAGCAGCTTAGAGTTTCCCGGCACAGATACGCAGTATTTT. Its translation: CASSLEFPGTDTQYF.

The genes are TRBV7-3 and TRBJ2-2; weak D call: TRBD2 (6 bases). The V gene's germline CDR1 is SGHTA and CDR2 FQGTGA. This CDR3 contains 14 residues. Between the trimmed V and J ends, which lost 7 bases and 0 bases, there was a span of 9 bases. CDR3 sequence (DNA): TGTGCCAGCAAGCGGGCCGCGAACACCGGGGAGCTGTTTTTT. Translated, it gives CASKRAANTGELFF.

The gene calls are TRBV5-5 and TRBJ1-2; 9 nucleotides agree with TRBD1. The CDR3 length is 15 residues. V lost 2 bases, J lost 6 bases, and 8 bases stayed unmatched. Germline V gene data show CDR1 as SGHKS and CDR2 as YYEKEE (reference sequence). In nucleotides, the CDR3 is TGTGCCAGCAGCTTATGGGGACAGGGCTTGGATGGCTACACCTTC. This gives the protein CASSLWGQGLDGYTF.

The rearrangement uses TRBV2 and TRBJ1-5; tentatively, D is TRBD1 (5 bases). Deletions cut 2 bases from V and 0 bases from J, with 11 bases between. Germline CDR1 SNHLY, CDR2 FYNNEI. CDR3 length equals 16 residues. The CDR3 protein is CASSEQGANSNQPQHF. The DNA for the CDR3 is TGTGCCAGCAGTGAACAGGGTGCTAATAGCAATCAGCCCCAGCATTTT.

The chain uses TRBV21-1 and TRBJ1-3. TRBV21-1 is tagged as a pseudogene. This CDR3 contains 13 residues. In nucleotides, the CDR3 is TGTGCCAGCAGCAAGCGTCGGGGAAACACCATATATTTT. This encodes CASSKRRGNTIYF.

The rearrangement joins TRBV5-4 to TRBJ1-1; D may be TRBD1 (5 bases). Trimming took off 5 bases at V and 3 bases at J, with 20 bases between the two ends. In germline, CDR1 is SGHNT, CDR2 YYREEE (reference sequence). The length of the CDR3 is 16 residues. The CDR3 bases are TGTGCCAGCAGTAAGGGATTGGGGGTAAAGGACACTGAAGCTTTCTTT. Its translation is CASSKGLGVKDTEAFF.

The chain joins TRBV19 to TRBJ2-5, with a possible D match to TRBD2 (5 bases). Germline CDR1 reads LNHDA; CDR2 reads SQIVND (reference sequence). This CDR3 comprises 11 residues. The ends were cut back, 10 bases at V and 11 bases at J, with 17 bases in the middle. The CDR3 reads CATGDLAPQYF. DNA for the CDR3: TGTGCCACCGGGGATCTGGCCCCTCAGTACTTC.

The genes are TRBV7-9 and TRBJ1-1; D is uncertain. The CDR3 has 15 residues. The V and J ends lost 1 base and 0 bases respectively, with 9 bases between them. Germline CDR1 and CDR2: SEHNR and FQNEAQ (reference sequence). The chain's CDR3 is CASSLEVGVNTEAFF. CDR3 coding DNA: TGTGCCAGCAGCTTAGAGGTCGGGGTGAACACTGAAGCTTTCTTT.

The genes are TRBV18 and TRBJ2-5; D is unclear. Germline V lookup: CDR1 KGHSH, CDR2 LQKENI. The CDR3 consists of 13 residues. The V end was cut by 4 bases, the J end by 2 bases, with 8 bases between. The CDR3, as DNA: TGTGCCAGCTCACTACAACTTCAAGAGACCCAGTACTTC. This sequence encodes CASSLQLQETQYF. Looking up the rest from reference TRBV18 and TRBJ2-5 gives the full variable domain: NAGVMQNPRHLVRRRGQEARLRCSPMKGHSHVYWYRQLPEEGLKFMVYLQKENIIDESGMPKERFSAEFPKEGPSILRIQQVVRGDSAAYFCASSLQLQETQYFGPGTRLLVL.

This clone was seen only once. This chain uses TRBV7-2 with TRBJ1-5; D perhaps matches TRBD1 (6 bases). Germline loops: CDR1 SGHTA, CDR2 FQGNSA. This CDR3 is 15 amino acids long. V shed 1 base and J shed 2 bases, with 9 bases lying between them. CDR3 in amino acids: CASSLGAGGNQPQHF. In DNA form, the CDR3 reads TGTGCCAGCAGCTTAGGGGCAGGGGGCAATCAGCCCCAGCATTTT.

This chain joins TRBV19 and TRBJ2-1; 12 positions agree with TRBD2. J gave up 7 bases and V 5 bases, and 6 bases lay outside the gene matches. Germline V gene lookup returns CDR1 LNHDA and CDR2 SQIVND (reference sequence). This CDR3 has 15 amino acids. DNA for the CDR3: TGTGCCAGTAGTGTAAGACTAGCGGGGGAAAATGAGCAGTTCTTC. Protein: CASSVRLAGENEQFF.

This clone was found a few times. The CDR3, as DNA: TGTGCCTGGAATGATTGGGGTAACATGGAAGCTTTCTTT. This translates into CAWNDWGNMEAFF. The V gene is TRBV30, the J gene TRBJ1-1; D is unresolved. Trimming took 4 bases from V and 8 from J, leaving 17 bases between them. The CDR3 has 13 residues. Germline V CDR1 and CDR2: GTSNPN, SVGIG (reference sequence).

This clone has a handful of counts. CDR3 in amino acids: CASSPDLTGATYGYTF. The CDR3 coding sequence is TGTGCCAGCTCGCCTGACTTGACAGGGGCCACCTATGGCTACACCTTC. The chain is built from TRBV18 and TRBJ1-2; TRBD1 aligns across 8 bases. This CDR3 is 16 amino acids long. Germline trimming cut 6 bases from V and 4 bases from J; bases unmatched to any gene: 13. Per germline, CDR1 KGHSH and CDR2 LQKENI.

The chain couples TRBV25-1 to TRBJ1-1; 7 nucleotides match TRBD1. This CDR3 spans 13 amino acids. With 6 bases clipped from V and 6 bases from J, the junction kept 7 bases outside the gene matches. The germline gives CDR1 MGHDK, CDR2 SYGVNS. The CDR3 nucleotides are TGTGCCAGCAGCAGACAGGGATCGCCTGAAGCTTTCTTT. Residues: CASSRQGSPEAFF.

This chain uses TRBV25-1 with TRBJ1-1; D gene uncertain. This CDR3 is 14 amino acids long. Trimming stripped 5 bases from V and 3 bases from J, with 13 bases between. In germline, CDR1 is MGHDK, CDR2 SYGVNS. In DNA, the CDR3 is TGTGCCAGCAGTCCGGGATACGGGCACACTGAAGCTTTCTTT. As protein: CASSPGYGHTEAFF.

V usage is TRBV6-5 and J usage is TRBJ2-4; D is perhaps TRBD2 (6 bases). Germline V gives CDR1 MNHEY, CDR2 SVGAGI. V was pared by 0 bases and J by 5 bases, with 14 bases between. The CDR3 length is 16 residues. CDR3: CASSYSISSGENIQYF. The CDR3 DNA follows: TGTGCCAGCAGTTACTCGATCAGTAGCGGAGAAAACATTCAGTACTTC.